A selection of T cell receptor beta chains follows, all from one sample in a study of T cell responses to AZD1222 COVID-19 vaccine. Here immunoSEQ multiplex PCR was the method, and the copy in TCRdb shows in-frame clones only, minus some. The sample includes 150,000 to 200,000 clones, approximately 94% of them seen just once. The sample was peripheral blood, taken on day 0 of AZD1222 vaccination. The receptor source for this set is an adult in good health. The CDR3 runs from the conserved cysteine through the conserved F or W. Each record gives: CDR3 protein, CDR3 length, V gene.

CATSSPGTGMDEQFF 15 TRBV15
CASRSRGGNSPLHF 14 TRBV10-1
CASRNRDTGGETQYF 15 TRBV7-9
CASTRGLGETQYF 13 TRBV28
CASREEPGRLLNTEAFF 17 TRBV28
CASNRKAGDEEQYF 14 TRBV2
CASSLGLQTYEQYF 14 TRBV11-2
CASSQGGGTSGTREQYF 17 TRBV4-2
CASSFSGTEAFF 12 TRBV11-2
CASSYSTLSAGNTIYF 16 TRBV6-5
CASSLRPETQYF 12 TRBV3-1/TRBV3-2
CASSLSGVNTEAFF 14 TRBV27
CASSQDWGTGGAGNTIYF 18 TRBV3-1/TRBV3-2
CASSLTDLATNEKLFF 16 TRBV5-1
CASRHRHQETQYF 13 TRBV5-1
CASSEDPGNTIYF 13 TRBV2
CASSFFGQGRDTQYF 15 TRBV7-2
CASSDEQGRRGYTF 14 TRBV19
CASRAGRMNTEAFF 14 TRBV2
CAWSTTAGANSPLHF 15 TRBV30
CAWVPIYGYTF 11 TRBV30
CASSGQGINTEAFF 14 TRBV18
CASGWEETQYF 11 TRBV6-5
CASSSQSNTEAFF 13 TRBV7-3
CAWSPRTSIPYEQYF 15 TRBV30
CASSPLPSVKGQGNSPLHF 19 TRBV18
CASIQDSGRVGSDTQYF 17 TRBV5-1
CASSDGPRGAHTEAFF 16 TRBV5-4
CASSPLRGDSPLHF 14 TRBV18
CASSLGPSDSSGGNTIYF 18 TRBV5-5
CASSSTGTLDEQFF 14 TRBV28
CAWSTGPGAAGDSPLHF 17 TRBV30
CASSLGTGIDEQYF 14 TRBV4-1